Listed here are 25 T cell receptor beta chains from one sample, sequenced in a study of blood T cells in healthy people across ages. Then a second PCR, running roughly 7 to 11 cycles, was carried out with a sample-barcoded 5' primer and a J-beta primer mix. TCRdb re-called the 5' RACE reads with MiXCR, one entry per CDR3 protein. This table has about 930,000 distinct CDR3 sequences, about 28% appearing once. The same data also went into a second study, on T cells of mothers and their children.

The sequenced material came from blood. The receptors come from a woman in her forties in good health.

This clonotype has just a few counts. The chain employs TRBV20-1 and TRBJ1-2; D unclear. The CDR3 runs to 14 residues. Germline V gives CDR1 DFQATT, CDR2 SNEGSKA (reference sequence). V lost 3 bases and J lost 1, with 12 bases in between. The CDR3 region has the DNA TGCAGTGCTAGTGGGCCGGACCTTAACTATGGCTACACCTTC. Translated, it gives CSASGPDLNYGYTF.

The chain links TRBV7-6 to TRBJ1-2, with D perhaps TRBD1 (5 bases). The length of the CDR3 is 15 residues. The V and J ends lost 3 bases and 6 bases respectively, with 17 bases between them. Germline V lookup: CDR1 SGHVS, CDR2 FNYEAQ. The CDR3 DNA follows: TGTGCCAGCAGCTTCTTTAGCGGGACCCCCGATGGCTACACCTTC. It specifies CASSFFSGTPDGYTF.

This clonotype was picked up a small number of times. J is TRBJ1-3 and V is TRBV12-3 or TRBV12-4; no definite D call. The CDR3 loop spans 14 amino acids. The V and J ends lost 1 base and 4 bases respectively, with 8 bases between them. This chain's CDR3 is CASSLGAGGNTIYF. The CDR3 DNA reads TGTGCCAGCAGTTTAGGGGCCGGGGGAAACACCATATATTTT.

The chain links TRBV19 to TRBJ1-4; 7 nucleotides agree with TRBD1. The V segment lost 5 bases and the J segment 4 bases; nucleotides outside the gene matches: 7. The length of the CDR3 is 15 residues. From germline, CDR1 is LNHDA and CDR2 SQIVND (reference sequence). This CDR3 is CASSPWDSFNEKLFF. CDR3 nucleotide sequence: TGTGCCAGTAGTCCGTGGGACAGTTTTAATGAAAAACTGTTTTTT.

In its sample, this clonotype was seen a few times. The V call is TRBV15, the J call TRBJ1-5; 7 bases agree with TRBD1. The CDR3 is 15 residues long. The V gene end was trimmed by 1 base and the J gene end by 3 bases; junction bases not matched to a gene: 3. The V gene's germline CDR1 is LNHNV and CDR2 YYDKDF (reference sequence). The chain's CDR3 is CATSRGQGYNQPQHF. CDR3 bases: TGTGCCACCAGCAGAGGACAGGGCTACAATCAGCCCCAGCATTTT.

The chain employs TRBV28 and TRBJ1-1; 10 nucleotides line up with TRBD1. Germline V gene data show CDR1 as MDHEN and CDR2 as SYDVKM. After removal of 7 bases from V and 7 bases from J, the junction contained 12 bases not matched to a gene. This CDR3 is built from 15 residues. This CDR3 is CASTSKGQGTREAFF. DNA of the CDR3: TGTGCCAGCACCAGTAAGGGACAGGGGACCCGTGAAGCTTTCTTT.

Concerning this clonotype itself: A read error is possible here, since a much larger clone lies one base away. The chain combines TRBV7-9 with TRBJ2-5; D uncertain. The CDR3 is 15 residues long. V was clipped by 5 bases and J by 1 base, with 14 bases between them. Germline V lookup: CDR1 SEHNR, CDR2 FQNEAQ (reference sequence). CDR3 loop: CASSHPNQVQETQYF. In DNA, the CDR3 is TGTGCCAGCAGCCATCCGAACCAGGTCCAAGAGACCCAGTACTTC.

This clonotype was seen ten or more times. The genes are TRBV29-1 and TRBJ2-1, with TRBD1 identical over 7 bases. Looked up from germline, CDR1 is SQVTM and CDR2 is ANQGSEA. Unmatched junction bases numbered 12, after V lost 5 bases and J lost 5 bases. The CDR3 runs 15 residues. The CDR3 coding sequence is TGCAGCGTTACAACAGGGGAACTGCGTGACAATGAGCAGTTCTTC. This codes for CSVTTGELRDNEQFF.

This clonotype showed up just a few times. The rearrangement uses TRBV9 and TRBJ2-2; 9 nucleotides line up with TRBD2. Germline CDR1 reads SGDLS; CDR2 reads YYNGEE. The junction had 0 bases not matched to a gene; V was cut back by 0 bases and J by 3 bases. The CDR3 is 15 amino acids. This CDR3 is CASSVERGDTGELFF. In DNA form, the CDR3 reads TGTGCCAGCAGCGTAGAGCGGGGGGACACCGGGGAGCTGTTTTTT. Combining the CDR3 with reference TRBV9 and TRBJ2-2 gives the whole variable domain DSGVTQTPKHLITATGQRVTLRCSPRSGDLSVYWYQQSLDQGLQFLIQYYNGEERAKGNILERFSAQQFPDLHSELNLSSLELGDSALYFCASSVERGDTGELFFGEGSRLTVL.

This clonotype was picked up many times. The chain is built from TRBV20-1 and TRBJ2-6; D is possibly TRBD1 or TRBD2 (5 bases each). The CDR3 spans 18 residues. Trimming took off 4 bases at V and 0 bases at J, with 19 bases between the two ends. Per the germline V gene, CDR1 is DFQATT and CDR2 is SNEGSKA (reference sequence). CDR3 residues: CSATKGTSSSSGANVLTF. CDR3 sequence (DNA): TGCAGTGCTACGAAAGGGACCTCTTCGAGCTCTGGGGCCAACGTCCTGACTTTC.

This clonotype occurred a few times. DNA for the CDR3: TGTGCCAGCAGCCGGGGGTGGTACAATGAGCAGTTCTTC. Protein product: CASSRGWYNEQFF. The chain links TRBV7-3 to TRBJ2-1; possible D gene TRBD2, 6 bases. Germline assignment: CDR1 SGHTA and CDR2 FQGTGA. Deletions cut 5 bases from V and 4 bases from J, with 9 bases between. The CDR3 has 13 residues.

This clonotype was counted at least ten times. The rearrangement joins TRBV6-5 to TRBJ2-6; either TRBD1 or TRBD2 may fit D (5 bases each). Trimming took 7 bases from V and 0 from J, leaving 19 bases between them. Germline loops: CDR1 MNHEY, CDR2 SVGAGI. The CDR3 covers 18 residues. The CDR3 is CASTVTGLGDSGANVLTF. In DNA form, the CDR3 reads TGTGCCAGCACCGTTACGGGGCTAGGGGACTCTGGGGCCAACGTCCTGACTTTC.

The gene calls are TRBV6-6 and TRBJ2-3; 10 bases align to TRBD1. Trimming removed 6 bases from V and 5 bases from J; junction bases left unmatched: 8. This CDR3 is built from 15 residues. Germline CDR1 and CDR2: MNHNY and SVGAGI (reference sequence). The CDR3 DNA is TGTGCCAGCAGGGCCCTGACAGGGGGCAAAGATACGCAGTATTTT. This codes for CASRALTGGKDTQYF.

This clonotype appeared many times. V gene TRBV24-1 combines with J gene TRBJ2-7; D uncertain. Germline V gene lookup returns CDR1 KGHDR and CDR2 SFDVKD. This CDR3 has 14 amino acids. Trimming took off 5 bases at V and 0 bases at J, with 10 bases between the two ends. DNA for the CDR3: TGTGCCACCAGTGGGGCGGATAGCTCCTACGAGCAGTACTTC. Amino acids: CATSGADSSYEQYF.

Remarks on this clonotype: The junction departs from the called germline gene at one end, perhaps through a read error. V is TRBV20-1 and J is TRBJ1-3; 8 positions agree with TRBD1. The CDR3 sequence is 14 residues long. From germline, CDR1 is DFQATT and CDR2 SNEGSKA (reference sequence). The CDR3 here is CSAGDRGVGNTIYF. The DNA for the CDR3 is TGCAGTGCTGGAGACAGGGGAGTTGGAAACACCATATATTTT.

This clonotype has only a few counts. This chain uses TRBV20-1 with TRBJ1-1; TRBD1 matches at 8 bases. The junction had 12 bases not matched to a gene; V was cut back by 3 bases and J by 6 bases. Germline values: CDR1 DFQATT, CDR2 SNEGSKA (reference sequence). The CDR3 totals 15 residues. The CDR3: CSARGTTGGFPEAFF. The CDR3 DNA sequence: TGCAGTGCTAGGGGGACAACAGGGGGATTCCCTGAAGCTTTCTTT.

This clonotype was observed at least ten times. The V call is TRBV5-5, the J call TRBJ2-5; D is uncertain. The CDR3 contains 13 residues. Trimming removed 1 base from V and 2 bases from J, with 6 bases in between. Germline assignment: CDR1 SGHKS and CDR2 YYEKEE (reference sequence). CDR3 sequence reads: CASSLLRQETQYF. CDR3 DNA: TGTGCCAGCAGCTTGCTCCGGCAAGAGACCCAGTACTTC.

The V call is TRBV5-1, the J call TRBJ1-2, with 11 nucleotides matching TRBD1. Trimming at V came to 4 bases and at J to 12 bases, leaving 5 bases not matched to a gene. Germline V gene lookup returns CDR1 SGHRS and CDR2 YFSETQ. This CDR3 is 12 amino acids long. The chain's CDR3 is CASSKGTGGDTF. CDR3 coding DNA: TGCGCCAGCAGCAAGGGGACAGGGGGAGACACCTTC.

The genes are TRBV7-3 and TRBJ2-1; a possible D gene is TRBD1 (5 bases). Germline-derived CDR1 and CDR2 are SGHTA and FQGTGA. The V and J ends lost 2 bases and 6 bases respectively, with 14 bases between them. This CDR3 has 15 residues. CDR3 nucleotides: TGTGCCAGCAGCTTAGTATGGCAGGGAAGCAATGAGCAGTTCTTC. Translating gives CASSLVWQGSNEQFF.

The J gene is TRBJ2-7, the V gene TRBV6-2 or TRBV6-3; D call uncertain. This CDR3 comprises 14 residues. Trimming removed 5 bases at V and 2 bases at J, with 13 bases between. The germline V gene has CDR1 MNHEY and CDR2 SVGEGT. The CDR3 DNA is TGTGCCAGCAGTACCGGGTCATGGACCTACGAGCAGTACTTC. This codes for CASSTGSWTYEQYF.

This clonotype has just a few counts. The genes are TRBV2 and TRBJ1-5, with 7 bases matching TRBD1. The CDR3 loop spans 15 amino acids. The ends lost 3 bases at V and 7 bases at J; junction bases unmatched: 9. Germline CDR1 reads SNHLY; CDR2 reads FYNNEI. The CDR3 DNA reads TGTGCCAGCAGTGACGGGACAGCGGGAGGGCAGCCCCAGCATTTT. Amino acid sequence: CASSDGTAGGQPQHF.

This clonotype has only a few counts. The rearrangement uses TRBV7-2 and TRBJ2-1; TRBD1 agrees at 8 bases. The junction had 5 bases not matched to a gene; V was cut back by 1 base and J by 0 bases. The CDR3 has 17 residues. Germline V gene data show CDR1 as SGHTA and CDR2 as FQGNSA. The DNA of the CDR3 is TGTGCCAGCAGCTTAGGGACAGGGACAAGCTCCTACAATGAGCAGTTCTTC. The encoded protein is CASSLGTGTSSYNEQFF.

This clonotype was seen at least ten times. The chain joins TRBV20-1 to TRBJ2-7; 11 bases agree with TRBD2. Germline lookup yields CDR1 DFQATT and CDR2 SNEGSKA (reference sequence). The CDR3 length is 15 residues. J lost 2 bases, V lost 3 bases, and 6 bases had no gene match. The CDR3 coding sequence is TGCAGTGCTAGGTCCGTGACTAGCGGGGCCTACGAGCAGTACTTC. Translation: CSARSVTSGAYEQYF.

This clonotype was found a few times. The chain is built from TRBV3-1 and TRBJ1-1; tentatively, D is TRBD1 (5 bases). The CDR3 is made up of 16 amino acids. Deletions cut 6 bases from V and 6 bases from J, with 23 bases between. CDR1 and CDR2 from the germline V gene are LGHDT and YNNKEL (reference sequence). CDR3 loop: CASSLGWGVQLAEAFF. The CDR3 coding sequence is TGTGCCAGCAGTCTCGGTTGGGGCGTACAGCTGGCTGAAGCTTTCTTT.

The CDR3 loop is CASSITVKTDTQYF. The CDR3 DNA is TGTGCCAGCAGCATAACGGTTAAGACAGATACGCAGTATTTT. V usage is TRBV7-2 and J usage is TRBJ2-3; D is uncertain. Germline CDR1 SGHTA, CDR2 FQGNSA. The CDR3 length is 14 residues. The V end lost 5 bases, the J end lost 3 bases, and 12 bases lay between the germline ends.